This T cell receptor (beta chain) was sequenced for a study of blood T cells in healthy people across ages. In regard to this clonotype: Its matching antigen is unknown.

With a J-beta primer mix and a sample-barcoded 5' primer, a second PCR ran about 7 to 12 cycles. One entry per CDR3 protein results from TCRdb running MiXCR on the 5' RACE reads. Seen here are around 2 million distinct CDR3 sequences, approximately 40% observed once, and the top ten hold 23%. General study findings and limits: Observed TCR beta diversity showed a strong correlation with the percentage of naive T cells as measured by flow cytometry.

V lost 6 bases and J lost 8; bases outside the gene matches: 20. Germline V lookup: CDR1 MNHNS, CDR2 SASEGT. The CDR3 contains 17 residues. Per-sample PBMC isolation yielded at least 6 million cells. The genes are TRBV6-1 and TRBJ1-2, with 8 positions matching TRBD1. The material sequenced was blood. This clonotype was sampled from a human donor in good health. CDR3 DNA: TGTGCCAGCAGGCCTACCCCCCGGGACAGGAGGCGGGAAGGCTACACCTTC. Its translation: CASRPTPRDRRREGYTF.